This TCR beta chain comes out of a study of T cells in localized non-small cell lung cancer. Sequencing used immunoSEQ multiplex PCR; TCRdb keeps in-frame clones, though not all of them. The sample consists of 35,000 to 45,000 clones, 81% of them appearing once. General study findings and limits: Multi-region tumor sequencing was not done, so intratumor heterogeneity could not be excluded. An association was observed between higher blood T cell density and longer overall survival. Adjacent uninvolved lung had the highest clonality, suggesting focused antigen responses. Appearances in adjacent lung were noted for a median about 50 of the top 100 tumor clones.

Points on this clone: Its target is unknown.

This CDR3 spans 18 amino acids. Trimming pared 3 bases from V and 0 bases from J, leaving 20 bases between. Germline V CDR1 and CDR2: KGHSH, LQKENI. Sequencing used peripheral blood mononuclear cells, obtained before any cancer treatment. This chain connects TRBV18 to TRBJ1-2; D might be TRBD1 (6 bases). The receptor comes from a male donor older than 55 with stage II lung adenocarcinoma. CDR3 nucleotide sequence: TGTGCCAGCTCACCCATCGAAATCACAGGGAACGCTAACTATGGCTACACCTTC. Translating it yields CASSPIEITGNANYGYTF.